Below, 6 T cell receptor beta chains from the same sample are listed, as sequenced in a study of T-cell memory formation after mild COVID-19 (TCRdb year 2021). Libraries came from 5' RACE. The sequencer was an Illumina NovaSeq 6000. The public reads were run again by TCRdb, first through fastp at Q25 and then through MiXCR, and only productive beta chains were kept. Each record represents a unique CDR3 protein, reported with the most common genes and DNA among its rows. The sample profile shows around 4,000 distinct CDR3 sequences; about 17% of them were found once. The top ten clonotypes cover about 2% of the sample. Sequencing was carried out using PBMCs or a T cell subset sorted from them (not recorded which). Receptor source: an adult who had mild COVID-19 (a few samples of this study predate the infection). The sample titles of this study are shuffled in the database, so cell type and time point are left out.

This clonotype counts as medium-sized. V usage is TRBV15 and J usage is TRBJ2-7; TRBD2 might be the D (7 bases). CDR1 and CDR2 (germline): LNHNV, YYDKDF (reference sequence). CDR3 length equals 16 residues. Between the trimmed V and J ends, which lost 1 base and 1 base, there was a span of 14 bases. CDR3 DNA: TGTGCCACCAGCAGAGGAGGGAGGGGGGCTTCCTACGAGCAGTACGTC. It specifies CATSRGGRGASYEQYV.

By share, this clonotype ranks as medium-sized. The CDR3 reads CSAKDRVGAQYF. CDR3 nucleotide sequence: TGCAGTGCAAAGGACAGGGTTGGGGCCCAGTACTTC. The V gene is TRBV20-1, the J gene TRBJ2-7; TRBD1 matches at 8 bases. Looked up from germline, CDR1 is DFQATT and CDR2 is SNEGSKA (reference sequence). V was pared by 6 bases and J by 10 bases, with 11 bases of the junction left unmatched. The CDR3 loop spans 12 amino acids.

Relative to its sample, this clonotype is medium-sized. The V call is TRBV28, the J call TRBJ2-1; D uncertain. Germline values: CDR1 MDHEN, CDR2 SYDVKM. There are 20 residues in the CDR3. V gave up 3 bases and J gave up 1 base, with 25 bases separating them. The CDR3 loop reads CASSFSGFIVAIESYNEQFF. The CDR3 DNA reads as TGTGCCAGCAGTTTTAGTGGTTTCATTGTAGCTATAGAGTCCTACAATGAGCAGTTCTTC.

This clonotype was detected many times. CDR3 sequence: CASSAWGNTIYF. CDR3 nucleotides: TGTGCCAGCAGCGCTTGGGGAAACACCATATATTTT. The chain uses TRBV5-5 and TRBJ1-3, with D hard to call. The CDR3 has 12 amino acids. Trimming removed 4 bases at V and 4 bases at J, with 6 bases between. CDR1 is SGHKS, CDR2 YYEKEE, per germline (reference sequence).

In its sample, this clonotype is medium-sized. V usage is TRBV18 and J usage is TRBJ1-2; 8 bases line up with TRBD1. Trimming cost V 3 bases and J 13 bases; bases outside gene matches: 4. This CDR3 region has 11 residues. The germline V gene has CDR1 KGHSH and CDR2 LQKENI. The CDR3 DNA reads as TGTGCCAGCTCACCGGACAGGGTCAGCACCTTC. Its translation is CASSPDRVSTF.

In its sample, this clonotype is medium-sized. The chain couples TRBV5-1 to TRBJ2-5, with D possibly matching TRBD1 (6 bases). Germline values: CDR1 SGHRS, CDR2 YFSETQ. V lost 4 bases, J lost 7 bases, and 14 bases lay in between. This CDR3 region has 13 residues. The CDR3 spells CASSLQGSGTQYF. CDR3 bases: TGCGCCAGCAGCCTTCAGGGGTCCGGGACCCAGTACTTC.